This record covers a single T cell receptor (beta chain). Its specificity is unknown. Method: immunoSEQ multiplex PCR; TCRdb's copy keeps in-frame clones and lacks some. The table includes about 85,000 clones, more than 85% detected once. The entry originates in a study of graft-versus-host responses after intestinal transplantation. V was trimmed by 5 bases and J by 3 bases, leaving 11 bases between them. Germline assignment: CDR1 SGHAT and CDR2 FQDESV (reference sequence). The CDR3 is 13 amino acids. The study's findings and limits: Recipient marrow harbored GvH clones, some of which surfaced first in ileum or blood.

Specimen: unstimulated CD8+ T cells sorted from spleen or lymph node cells, collected before transplant. The receptor was derived from a human donor who was the organ donor for an intestinal transplant. The chain carries TRBV11-1 and TRBJ2-7; D perhaps matches TRBD1 (6 bases). In DNA, the CDR3 is TGTGCCAGCAGCATAACGGGACACTACGAGCAGTACTTC. Amino acid sequence: CASSITGHYEQYF.